This T cell receptor (beta chain) was retrieved from a study of blood T cells in healthy people across ages. Findings and caveats of the study: Versus aged donors, long-lived donors had higher diversity and more naive CD4+ cells.

The second PCR ran 7 to 11 cycles with a sample-barcoded 5' primer and J-beta primers. Each cDNA molecule carried a tag from a template-switch adaptor that contained 12 random nucleotides. Samples each returned at least 3 million CDR3-containing paired-end reads. Using its own MiXCR run on the 5' RACE reads, TCRdb lists one record per CDR3 protein. The sample includes 550,000 to 750,000 distinct CDR3 sequences, around a fifth of them seen just once. J gave up 3 bases and V 2 bases, and 5 bases lay outside the gene matches. The germline V gene has CDR1 SGHRS and CDR2 YFSETQ. This CDR3 has 16 amino acids. Note on this clonotype: Its antigen is unknown.

In each sample, at least 7 million PBMCs were isolated. Material: blood. This clonotype was obtained from a man between 65 and 85 years old in good health. The gene calls are TRBV5-1 and TRBJ2-7, with TRBD2 matching over 13 bases. CDR3 in DNA: TGCGCCAGCAGCTTTACTAGCGGGAGGGCCGTCTACGAGCAGTACTTC. This encodes CASSFTSGRAVYEQYF.